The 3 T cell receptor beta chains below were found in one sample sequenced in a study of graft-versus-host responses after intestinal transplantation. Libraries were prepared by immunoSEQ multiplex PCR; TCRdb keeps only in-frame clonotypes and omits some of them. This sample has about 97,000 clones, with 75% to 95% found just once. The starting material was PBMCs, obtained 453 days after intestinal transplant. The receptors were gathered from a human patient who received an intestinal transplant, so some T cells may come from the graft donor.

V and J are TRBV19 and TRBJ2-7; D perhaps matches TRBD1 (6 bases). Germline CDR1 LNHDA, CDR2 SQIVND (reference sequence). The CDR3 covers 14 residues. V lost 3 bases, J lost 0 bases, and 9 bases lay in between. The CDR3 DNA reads TGTGCCAGTAGTATCACAGGGAGCTCCTACGAGCAGTACTTC. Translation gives CASSITGSSYEQYF.

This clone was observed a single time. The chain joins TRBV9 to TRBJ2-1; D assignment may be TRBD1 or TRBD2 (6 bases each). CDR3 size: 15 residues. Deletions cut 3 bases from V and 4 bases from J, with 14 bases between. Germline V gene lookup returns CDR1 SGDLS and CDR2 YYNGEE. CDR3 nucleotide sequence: TGTGCCAGCAGCGATACGGGGGCACTTTACAATGAGCAGTTCTTC. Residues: CASSDTGALYNEQFF.

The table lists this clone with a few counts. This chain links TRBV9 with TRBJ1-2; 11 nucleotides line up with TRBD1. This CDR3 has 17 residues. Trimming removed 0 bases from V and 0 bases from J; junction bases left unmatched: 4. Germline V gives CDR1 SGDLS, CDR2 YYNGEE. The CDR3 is CASSVGTGGRTNYGYTF. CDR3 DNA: TGTGCCAGCAGCGTAGGGACAGGGGGCCGCACTAACTATGGCTACACCTTC.